This T cell receptor beta chain was identified in a study of T cell clones after liver transplantation. This CDR3 region has 16 residues. After removal of 4 bases from V and 3 bases from J, the junction contained 7 bases not matched to a gene. The germline V gene has CDR1 SGHRS and CDR2 YFSETQ. Sequencing was performed with immunoSEQ multiplex PCR; in TCRdb, only in-frame clones are kept and a portion is missing. The table lists some 50,000 clones, roughly 71% of them singletons, with 7.5% to 10% in the top ten. Source: CD4+ T cells from blood, taken at the 22-month timepoint. The sequence derives from a human patient who received a liver transplant. A subset of T cells may come from the graft donor. The rearrangement joins TRBV5-1 to TRBJ2-2; the match to TRBD1 covers 9 bases. The CDR3 nucleotides are TGCGCCAGCAGCCTCGGGACAGGGTTTGACACCGGGGAGCTGTTTTTT. Translating gives CASSLGTGFDTGELFF. Complete variable domain (other parts from reference TRBV5-1 and TRBJ2-2): KAGVTQTPRYLIKTRGQQVTLSCSPISGHRSVSWYQQTPGQGLQFLFEYFSETQRNKGNFPGRFSGRQFSNSRSEMNVSTLELGDSALYLCASSLGTGFDTGELFFGEGSRLTVL.